This T cell receptor beta chain was captured by sequencing in a study of T cells in Graves' hyperthyroidism and ophthalmopathy. Overall study results and limits: Most thyroid clonotypes expanded above 0.001 were also detected in blood. Separating ophthalmopathy from stable hyperthyroidism was achieved by a 13 V-J model.

The sample holds many counts of this clonotype. Its cognate antigen is unknown. The CDR3 extends over 17 amino acids. Trimming shortened V by 2 bases and J by 0 bases, and 15 bases separated the two germline ends. Germline CDR1 and CDR2: SGHKS and YYEKEE (reference sequence). The investigators amplified TCR beta CDR3 regions from RNA transcripts. RT-PCR in the first round (using the HTBI primer set) targeted the TCR CDR3. TCRdb re-analysed the multiplex PCR reads in MiXCR, keeping a single row per CDR3 protein. Counted here are approximately 420,000 distinct CDR3 sequences, roughly 13% occurring once; the ten biggest clones make up 5.3%.

Sequenced: blood. This chain uses TRBV5-5 with TRBJ2-4; possible D gene TRBD2, 6 bases. This receptor was obtained from a woman aged 18-35 years with Graves' hyperthyroidism. CDR3 bases: TGTGCCAGCAGCTTTTTGCCTTCGGGACTAGCCAAAAACATTCAGTACTTC. Protein product: CASSFLPSGLAKNIQYF.